This T cell receptor beta chain derives from a study of technical replicates of blood from a few donors. Trimming cost V 5 bases and J 7 bases, with 15 bases left between them. The CDR3 is 13 residues long. Looked up from germline, CDR1 is MNHNY and CDR2 is SVGAGI (reference sequence). Profiled with immunoSEQ multiplex PCR; TCRdb holds only in-frame clones, not every one. The sample yields tens of thousands of clones, roughly 95% seen once. Sequenced material: T cells isolated from PBMCs. This rearrangement joins TRBV6-6 to TRBJ2-7; no firm D call. This clonotype was obtained from a human donor in good health. CDR3 sequence reads: CASSPDPRLEQYF. CDR3 DNA sequence: TGTGCCAGCAGTCCCGACCCCAGGCTAGAGCAGTACTTC.